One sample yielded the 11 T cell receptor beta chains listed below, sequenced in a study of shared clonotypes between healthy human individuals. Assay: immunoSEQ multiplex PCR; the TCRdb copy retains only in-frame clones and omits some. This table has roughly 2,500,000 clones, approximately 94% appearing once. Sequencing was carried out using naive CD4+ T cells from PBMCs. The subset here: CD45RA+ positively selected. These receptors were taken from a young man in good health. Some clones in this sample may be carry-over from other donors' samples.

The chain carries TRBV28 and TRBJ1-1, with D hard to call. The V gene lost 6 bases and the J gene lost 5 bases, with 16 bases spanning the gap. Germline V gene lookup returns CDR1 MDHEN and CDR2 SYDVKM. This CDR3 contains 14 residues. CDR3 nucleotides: TGTGCCAGCAGCTCGGGCCCCAAAGGGACTGAAGCTTTCTTT. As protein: CASSSGPKGTEAFF.

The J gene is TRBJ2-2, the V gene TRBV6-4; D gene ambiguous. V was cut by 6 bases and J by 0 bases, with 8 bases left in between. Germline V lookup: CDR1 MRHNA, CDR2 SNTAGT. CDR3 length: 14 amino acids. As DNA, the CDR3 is TGTGCCAGCAGAGACCCCGCGAACACCGGGGAGCTGTTTTTT. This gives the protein CASRDPANTGELFF.

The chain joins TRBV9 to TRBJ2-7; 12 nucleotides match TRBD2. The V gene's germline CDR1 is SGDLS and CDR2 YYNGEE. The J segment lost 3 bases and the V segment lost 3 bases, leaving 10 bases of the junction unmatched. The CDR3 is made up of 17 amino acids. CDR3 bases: TGTGCCAGCAGCGGTAGGACTAGCGGGGTGGATTACTACGAGCAGTACTTC. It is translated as CASSGRTSGVDYYEQYF.

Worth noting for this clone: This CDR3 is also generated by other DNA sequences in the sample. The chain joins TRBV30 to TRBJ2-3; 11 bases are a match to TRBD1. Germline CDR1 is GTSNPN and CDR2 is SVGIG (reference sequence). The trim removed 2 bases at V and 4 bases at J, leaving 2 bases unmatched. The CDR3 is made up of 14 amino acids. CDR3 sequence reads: CAWSRDRGADTQYF. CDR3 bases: TGTGCCTGGAGTCGGGACAGGGGGGCAGATACGCAGTATTTT.

The CDR3 nucleotides read TGTGCCAGCAGCTTATTGCGGGAAAACGAGCAGTACTTC. Its protein product is CASSLLRENEQYF. This chain uses TRBV7-3 with TRBJ2-7; D may be TRBD2 (6 bases). The V end lost 2 bases, the J end lost 5 bases, and 10 bases lay between the germline ends. Germline CDR1 SGHTA, CDR2 FQGTGA. The CDR3 length is 13 residues.

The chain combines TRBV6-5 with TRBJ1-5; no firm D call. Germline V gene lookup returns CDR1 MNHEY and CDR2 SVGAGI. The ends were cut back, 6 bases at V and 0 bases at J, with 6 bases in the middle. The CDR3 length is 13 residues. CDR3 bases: TGTGCCAGCAGGTCGCTTAGCAATCAGCCCCAGCATTTT. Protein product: CASRSLSNQPQHF.

This CDR3 is CASRLRALALHLSTDTQYF. The CDR3 nucleotides read TGTGCCAGCAGACTGAGGGCACTAGCACTACACCTTAGCACAGATACGCAGTATTTT. This sequence joins TRBV28 and TRBJ2-3, with D tentatively TRBD2 (6 bases). The CDR3 loop spans 19 amino acids. V lost 6 bases to trimming and J lost 0 bases, with 25 bases between them. Germline V gene lookup returns CDR1 MDHEN and CDR2 SYDVKM.

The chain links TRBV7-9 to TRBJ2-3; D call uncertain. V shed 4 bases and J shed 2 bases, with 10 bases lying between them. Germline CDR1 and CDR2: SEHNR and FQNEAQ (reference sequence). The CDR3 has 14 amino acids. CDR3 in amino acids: CASSSRTTTDTQYF. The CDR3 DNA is TGTGCCAGCAGCTCGAGGACCACCACAGATACGCAGTATTTT. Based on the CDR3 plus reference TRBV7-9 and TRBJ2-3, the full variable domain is DTGVSQNPRHKITKRGQNVTFRCDPISEHNRLYWYRQTLGQGPEFLTYFQNEAQLEKSRLLSDRFSAERPKGSFSTLEIQRTEQGDSAMYLCASSSRTTTDTQYFGPGTRLTVL.

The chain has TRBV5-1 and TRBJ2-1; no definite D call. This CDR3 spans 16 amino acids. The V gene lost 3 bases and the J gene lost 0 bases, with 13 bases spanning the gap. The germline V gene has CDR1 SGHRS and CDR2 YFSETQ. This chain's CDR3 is CASSSDPLSSYNEQFF. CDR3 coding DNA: TGCGCCAGCAGCTCGGACCCCCTTAGCTCCTACAATGAGCAGTTCTTC.

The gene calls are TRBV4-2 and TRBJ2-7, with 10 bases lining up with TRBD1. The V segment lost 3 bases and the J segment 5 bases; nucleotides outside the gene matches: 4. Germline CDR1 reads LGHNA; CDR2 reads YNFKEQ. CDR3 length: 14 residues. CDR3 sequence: CASSQTGGRDEQYF. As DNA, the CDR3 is TGTGCCAGCAGCCAGACAGGGGGCCGCGACGAGCAGTACTTC.

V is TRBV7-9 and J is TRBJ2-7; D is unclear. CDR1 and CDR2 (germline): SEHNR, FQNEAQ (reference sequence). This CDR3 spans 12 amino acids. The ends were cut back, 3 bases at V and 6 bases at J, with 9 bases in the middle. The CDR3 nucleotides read TGTGCCAGCAGCTTCGGAAGGCGCGAGCAGTACTTC. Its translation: CASSFGRREQYF.